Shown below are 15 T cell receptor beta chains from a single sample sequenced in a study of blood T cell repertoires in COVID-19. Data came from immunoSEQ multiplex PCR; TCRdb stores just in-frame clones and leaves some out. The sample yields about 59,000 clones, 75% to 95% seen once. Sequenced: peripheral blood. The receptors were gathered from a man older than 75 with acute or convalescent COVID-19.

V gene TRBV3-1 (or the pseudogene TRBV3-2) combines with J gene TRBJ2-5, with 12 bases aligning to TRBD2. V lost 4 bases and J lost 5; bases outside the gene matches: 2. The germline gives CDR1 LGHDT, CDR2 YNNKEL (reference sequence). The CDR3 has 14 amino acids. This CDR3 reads CASSLGTSGETQYF. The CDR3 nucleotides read TGTGCCAGCAGCCTAGGGACTAGCGGGGAGACCCAGTACTTC.

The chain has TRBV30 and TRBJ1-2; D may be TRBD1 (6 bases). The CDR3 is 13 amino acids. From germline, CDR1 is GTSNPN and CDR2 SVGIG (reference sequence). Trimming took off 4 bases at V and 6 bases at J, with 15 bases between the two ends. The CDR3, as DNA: TGTGCCTGGACCAGGGAAGGGGGGGATGGCTACACCTTC. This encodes CAWTREGGDGYTF.

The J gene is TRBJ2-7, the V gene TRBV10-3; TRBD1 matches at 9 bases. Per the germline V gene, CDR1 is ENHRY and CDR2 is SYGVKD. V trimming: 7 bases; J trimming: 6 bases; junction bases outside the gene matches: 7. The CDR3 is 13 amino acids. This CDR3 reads CAINRDRASEQYF. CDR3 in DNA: TGTGCCATCAATCGGGACAGGGCAAGCGAGCAGTACTTC.

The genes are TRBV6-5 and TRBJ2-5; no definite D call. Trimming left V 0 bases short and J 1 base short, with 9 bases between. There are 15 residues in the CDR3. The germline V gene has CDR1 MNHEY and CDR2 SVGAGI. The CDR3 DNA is TGTGCCAGCAGTTACTCTCGACTTGGCCAAGAGACCCAGTACTTC. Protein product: CASSYSRLGQETQYF.

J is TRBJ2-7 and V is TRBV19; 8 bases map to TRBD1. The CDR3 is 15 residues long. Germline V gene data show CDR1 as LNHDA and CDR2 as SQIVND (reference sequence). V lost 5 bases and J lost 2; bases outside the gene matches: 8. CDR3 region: CASSSTGDFTYEQYF. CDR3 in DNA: TGTGCCAGTAGTTCGACAGGGGACTTCACCTACGAGCAGTACTTC.

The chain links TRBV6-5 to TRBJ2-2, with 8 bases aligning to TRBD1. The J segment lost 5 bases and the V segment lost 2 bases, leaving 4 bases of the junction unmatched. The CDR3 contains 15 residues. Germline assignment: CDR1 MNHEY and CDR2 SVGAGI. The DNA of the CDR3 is TGTGCCAGCAGTTACACTAACAGGGGGACCGGGGAGCTGTTTTTT. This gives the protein CASSYTNRGTGELFF.

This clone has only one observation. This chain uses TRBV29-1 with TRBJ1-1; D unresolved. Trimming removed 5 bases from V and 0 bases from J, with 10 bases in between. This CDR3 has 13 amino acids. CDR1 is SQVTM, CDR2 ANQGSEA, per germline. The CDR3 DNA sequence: TGCAGCGTTTCAGAGGTCATGAACACTGAAGCTTTCTTT. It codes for CSVSEVMNTEAFF.

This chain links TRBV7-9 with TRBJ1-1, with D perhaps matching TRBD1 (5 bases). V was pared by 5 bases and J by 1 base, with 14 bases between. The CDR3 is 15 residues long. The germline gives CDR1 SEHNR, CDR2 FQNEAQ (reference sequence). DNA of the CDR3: TGTGCCAGCAGCCCTATTGGAGGGGCGAACACTGAAGCTTTCTTT. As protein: CASSPIGGANTEAFF.

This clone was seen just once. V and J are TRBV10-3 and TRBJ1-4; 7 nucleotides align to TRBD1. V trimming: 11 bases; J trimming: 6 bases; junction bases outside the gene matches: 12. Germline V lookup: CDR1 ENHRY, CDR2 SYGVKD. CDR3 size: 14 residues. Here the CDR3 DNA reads TGTGCCTCCGCCGGGGGACAGCTAGATGAAAAACTGTTTTTT. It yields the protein CASAGGQLDEKLFF.

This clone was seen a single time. As DNA, the CDR3 is TGTGCCAGCACCCTCCAGGGGGTAACGAACACCGGGGAGCTGTTTTTT. It codes for CASTLQGVTNTGELFF. This chain uses TRBV2 with TRBJ2-2; 7 positions agree with TRBD1. V trimming: 7 bases; J trimming: 0 bases; junction bases outside the gene matches: 8. The CDR3 loop spans 16 amino acids. Germline V gene lookup returns CDR1 SNHLY and CDR2 FYNNEI.

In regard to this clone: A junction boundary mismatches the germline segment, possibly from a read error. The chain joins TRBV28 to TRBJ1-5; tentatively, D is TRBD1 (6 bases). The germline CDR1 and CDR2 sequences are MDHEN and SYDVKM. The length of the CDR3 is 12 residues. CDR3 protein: CASGVGNQPQHF. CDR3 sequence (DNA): TGCGCTTCAGGGGTGGGCAATCAGCCCCAGCATTTT. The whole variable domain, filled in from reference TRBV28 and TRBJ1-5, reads DVKVTQSSRYLVKRTGEKVFLECVQDMDHENMFWYRQDPGLGLRLIYFSYDVKMKEKGDIPEGYSVSREKKERFSLILESASTNQTSMYLCASGVGNQPQHFGDGTRLSIL.

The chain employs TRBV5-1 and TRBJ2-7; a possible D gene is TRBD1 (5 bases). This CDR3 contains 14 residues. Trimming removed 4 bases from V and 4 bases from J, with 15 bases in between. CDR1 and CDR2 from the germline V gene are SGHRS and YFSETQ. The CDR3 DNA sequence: TGCGCCAGCAGCGCACAGGCAGGGTTGTACGAGCAGTACTTC. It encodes CASSAQAGLYEQYF.

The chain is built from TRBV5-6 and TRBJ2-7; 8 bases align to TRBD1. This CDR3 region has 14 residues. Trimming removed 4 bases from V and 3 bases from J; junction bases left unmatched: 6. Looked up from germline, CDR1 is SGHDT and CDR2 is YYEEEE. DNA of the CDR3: TGTGCCAGCAGCAAACAGGGGGTAAACTACGAGCAGTACTTC. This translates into CASSKQGVNYEQYF. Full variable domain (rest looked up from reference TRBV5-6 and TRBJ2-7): DAGVTQSPTHLIKTRGQQVTLRCSPKSGHDTVSWYQQALGQGPQFIFQYYEEEERQRGNFPDRFSGHQFPNYSSELNVNALLLGDSALYLCASSKQGVNYEQYFGPGTRLTVT.

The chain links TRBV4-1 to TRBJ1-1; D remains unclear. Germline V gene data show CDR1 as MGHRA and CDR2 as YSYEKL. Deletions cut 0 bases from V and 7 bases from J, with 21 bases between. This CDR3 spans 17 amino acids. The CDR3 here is CASSQDSLRVLYNEAFF. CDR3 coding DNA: TGCGCCAGCAGCCAAGATTCATTGAGGGTTTTATATAATGAAGCTTTCTTT.

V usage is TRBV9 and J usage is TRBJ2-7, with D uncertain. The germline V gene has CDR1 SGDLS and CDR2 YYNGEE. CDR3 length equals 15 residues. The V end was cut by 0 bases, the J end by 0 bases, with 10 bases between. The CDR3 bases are TGTGCCAGCAGCGTAGGGCAGGATTACTCCTACGAGCAGTACTTC. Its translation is CASSVGQDYSYEQYF. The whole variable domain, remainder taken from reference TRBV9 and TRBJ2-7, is DSGVTQTPKHLITATGQRVTLRCSPRSGDLSVYWYQQSLDQGLQFLIQYYNGEERAKGNILERFSAQQFPDLHSELNLSSLELGDSALYFCASSVGQDYSYEQYFGPGTRLTVT.